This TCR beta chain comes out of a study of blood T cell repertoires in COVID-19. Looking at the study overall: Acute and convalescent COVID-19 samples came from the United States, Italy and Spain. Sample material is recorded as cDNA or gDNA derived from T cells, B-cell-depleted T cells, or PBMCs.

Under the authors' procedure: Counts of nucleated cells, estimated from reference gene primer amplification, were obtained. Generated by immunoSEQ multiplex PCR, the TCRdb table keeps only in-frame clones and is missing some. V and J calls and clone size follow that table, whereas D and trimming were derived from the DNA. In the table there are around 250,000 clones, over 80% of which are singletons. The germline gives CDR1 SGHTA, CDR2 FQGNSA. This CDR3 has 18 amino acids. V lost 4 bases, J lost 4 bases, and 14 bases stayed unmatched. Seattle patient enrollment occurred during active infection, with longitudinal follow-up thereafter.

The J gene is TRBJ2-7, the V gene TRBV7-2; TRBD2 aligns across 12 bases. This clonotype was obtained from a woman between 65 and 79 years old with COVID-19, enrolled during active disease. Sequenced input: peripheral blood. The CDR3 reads CASSSQVGLAGGPYEQYF. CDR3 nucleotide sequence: TGTGCCAGCAGCTCTCAGGTTGGGCTAGCGGGAGGGCCTTACGAGCAGTACTTC.